This T cell receptor beta chain is drawn from a study of cytotoxic CD8 clonotypes in ibrutinib-treated CLL. Across the whole study: Following treatment for a median about 13 months, range 6 to 36, response samples were then taken.

Profiled with immunoSEQ multiplex PCR; TCRdb holds only in-frame clones, not every one. The sample carries 15,000 to 20,000 clones, about 80% recorded once. V lost 0 bases and J lost 5, with 14 bases in between. This CDR3 has 15 amino acids. Germline V lookup: CDR1 SGDLS, CDR2 YYNGEE. The chain joins TRBV9 to TRBJ2-5; D gene unclear. The sample here was PBMCs, taken before ibrutinib treatment. This receptor was obtained from a human donor with chronic lymphocytic leukemia. CDR3: CASSVEDRAVETQYF. DNA for the CDR3: TGTGCCAGCAGCGTAGAGGATAGGGCCGTTGAGACCCAGTACTTC.